These 12 T cell receptor beta chains were sequenced from one sample in a study of blood T cell repertoires in COVID-19. Sequencing used immunoSEQ multiplex PCR; TCRdb keeps in-frame clones, though not all of them. The sample lists about 200,000 clones, approximately 90% occurring once. Specimen: peripheral blood. These receptors all come from a man aged 55 to 69 who had recovered from COVID-19.

This chain connects TRBV10-3 to TRBJ1-1; 8 bases fit TRBD1. CDR1 ENHRY and CDR2 SYGVKD come from the germline V gene. The CDR3 is 14 residues long. The V segment lost 8 bases and the J segment 1 base; nucleotides outside the gene matches: 6. Written as DNA, the CDR3 is TGTGCCATCCGGAAAGGACAGGGGAACACTGAAGCTTTCTTT. It translates to CAIRKGQGNTEAFF.

The chain combines TRBV3-1 (or the pseudogene TRBV3-2) with TRBJ2-7; TRBD2 might be the D (5 bases). Germline loops: CDR1 LGHDT, CDR2 YNNKEL (reference sequence). V was cut by 1 base and J by 6 bases, with 10 bases left in between. This CDR3 has 13 residues. Here the CDR3 DNA reads TGTGCCAGCAGCCAAGGTTGGGCGGGCGAGCAGTACTTC. Protein sequence: CASSQGWAGEQYF.

The chain has TRBV7-3 and TRBJ2-1; a weak D match, TRBD2 (6 bases). The V and J ends lost 5 bases and 2 bases respectively, with 13 bases between them. In germline, CDR1 is SGHTA, CDR2 FQGTGA. This CDR3 is 15 amino acids long. CDR3: CASSMTPGAYNEQFF. In DNA form, the CDR3 reads TGTGCCAGCAGCATGACCCCGGGAGCCTACAATGAGCAGTTCTTC.

The rearrangement uses TRBV18 and TRBJ1-2; D ambiguous. The germline V gene has CDR1 KGHSH and CDR2 LQKENI. The length of the CDR3 is 12 residues. V dropped 4 bases and J dropped 5 bases, with 8 bases sitting between them. This chain's CDR3 is CASSLRGYGYTF. In DNA form, the CDR3 reads TGTGCCAGCTCACTCCGGGGTTATGGCTACACCTTC.

Remarks on this clone: The same CDR3 can be traced to other DNA sequences in this sample. The chain has TRBV3-1 (or the pseudogene TRBV3-2) and TRBJ1-5; D call uncertain. Germline assignment: CDR1 LGHDT and CDR2 YNNKEL (reference sequence). There are 13 residues in the CDR3. V was pared by 2 bases and J by 2 bases, with 4 bases between. The CDR3: CASSQSGNQPQHF. DNA of the CDR3: TGTGCCAGCAGCCAATCGGGCAATCAGCCCCAGCATTTT.

J is TRBJ1-2 and V is TRBV15; no clear D. Germline V gene lookup returns CDR1 LNHNV and CDR2 YYDKDF (reference sequence). V was shortened by 3 bases and J by 7 bases, with 9 bases between the two germline ends. This CDR3 spans 12 amino acids. CDR3 coding DNA: TGTGCCACCAGCAGCGGAGTGGGTGGCTACACCTTC. Encoded protein: CATSSGVGGYTF.

V usage is TRBV3-1 (or the pseudogene TRBV3-2) and J usage is TRBJ2-1; a weak D match, TRBD2 (6 bases). The CDR3 loop spans 16 amino acids. The V end lost 4 bases, the J end lost 1 base, and 14 bases lay between the germline ends. Germline values: CDR1 LGHDT, CDR2 YNNKEL (reference sequence). CDR3 in DNA: TGTGCCAGCAGCCCCGGTGGAGGGCCATCCTACAATGAGCAGTTCTTC. Its translation is CASSPGGGPSYNEQFF.

This chain uses TRBV5-1 with TRBJ2-6; 7 bases fit TRBD2. The junction had 3 bases not matched to a gene; V was cut back by 0 bases and J by 0 bases. Germline values: CDR1 SGHRS, CDR2 YFSETQ. This CDR3 is 17 amino acids long. The CDR3 protein is CASSLAWGGSGANVLTF. The DNA of the CDR3 is TGCGCCAGCAGCTTGGCCTGGGGGGGCTCTGGGGCCAACGTCCTGACTTTC.

This chain links TRBV5-4 with TRBJ1-3, with 8 bases fitting TRBD1. With V trimmed by 9 bases and J by 2 bases, 7 bases remained unmatched. There are 14 residues in the CDR3. From germline, CDR1 is SGHNT and CDR2 YYREEE (reference sequence). CDR3 in amino acids: CATRQGSAGNTIYF. Here the CDR3 DNA reads TGTGCCACCCGACAGGGGTCGGCTGGAAACACCATATATTTT.

The DNA for the CDR3 is TGTGCCAGCTCACCCGACAGTAATAGCAATCAGCCCCAGCATTTT. It specifies CASSPDSNSNQPQHF. This sequence joins TRBV18 and TRBJ1-5, with D perhaps TRBD1 (5 bases). Trimming cost V 3 bases and J 0 bases, with 9 bases left between them. The CDR3 runs to 15 residues. Germline CDR1 reads KGHSH; CDR2 reads LQKENI.

The chain carries TRBV18 and TRBJ1-1; a possible D gene is TRBD1 (6 bases). V shed 2 bases and J shed 3 bases, with 13 bases lying between them. The length of the CDR3 is 15 residues. Germline-derived CDR1 and CDR2 are KGHSH and LQKENI. The CDR3 sequence: CASSPTGRGYTEAFF. The CDR3 nucleotides read TGTGCCAGCTCACCAACAGGGAGAGGGTACACTGAAGCTTTCTTT. The full variable domain, in which reference TRBV18 and TRBJ1-1 provide the parts outside the CDR3, is NAGVMQNPRHLVRRRGQEARLRCSPMKGHSHVYWYRQLPEEGLKFMVYLQKENIIDESGMPKERFSAEFPKEGPSILRIQQVVRGDSAAYFCASSPTGRGYTEAFFGQGTRLTVV.

The CDR3 DNA reads as TGTGCCAGCAGCTTAGGCGGTCAGAGAGAGACCCAGTACTTC. It encodes CASSLGGQRETQYF. The chain employs TRBV5-6 and TRBJ2-5; D remains unclear. The CDR3 has 14 residues. V was shortened by 2 bases and J by 4 bases, with 12 bases between the two germline ends. Per the germline V gene, CDR1 is SGHDT and CDR2 is YYEEEE.